The 28 T cell receptor beta chains below come from one sample, sequenced in a study of breast tumors, draining lymph nodes, adjacent tissues. MiXCR was run by TCRdb on the multiplex PCR reads, yielding one entry per CDR3 protein. The table lists roughly 32,000 distinct CDR3 sequences, just over 35% of them singletons, with approximately 10% in the top ten. Sequencing was done on a sample of breast tumor tissue. These receptors all come from a female donor with breast cancer. Some clones in this sample may be carry-over from other donors' samples.

This clonotype was found many times. The rearrangement joins TRBV14 to TRBJ1-6; D remains ambiguous. V was cut by 5 bases and J by 7 bases, with 12 bases left in between. CDR1 and CDR2 from the germline V gene are SGHDN and FVKESK. CDR3 length: 14 residues. This chain's CDR3 is CASSKGRENSPLHF. CDR3 bases: TGTGCCAGCAGCAAAGGACGGGAGAATTCACCCCTCCACTTT.

Sample share makes this clonotype medium-sized. The rearrangement joins TRBV9 to TRBJ2-7; 13 nucleotides agree with TRBD2. V lost 0 bases and J lost 7; bases outside the gene matches: 1. The CDR3 consists of 14 residues. Germline V lookup: CDR1 SGDLS, CDR2 YYNGEE. CDR3 DNA: TGTGCCAGCAGCGTAGAGGGACTAGCGGGGGAGCAGTACTTC. Its protein product is CASSVEGLAGEQYF.

The chain employs TRBV28 and TRBJ1-2; 7 bases are shared with TRBD1. V lost 8 bases and J lost 1; bases outside the gene matches: 10. This CDR3 comprises 15 residues. Germline values: CDR1 MDHEN, CDR2 SYDVKM. CDR3 DNA: TGTGCCAGCGTGCCGGCCCGACAGGGTAACTATGGCTACACCTTC. This codes for CASVPARQGNYGYTF.

This clonotype has a count of ten or more. This chain uses TRBV20-1 with TRBJ2-7; weak D call: TRBD1 (5 bases). Per germline, CDR1 DFQATT and CDR2 SNEGSKA (reference sequence). Trimming removed 1 base from V and 4 bases from J, with 5 bases in between. This CDR3 comprises 11 residues. The CDR3 protein is CSARGQYEQYF. DNA for the CDR3: TGCAGTGCTAGAGGACAGTACGAGCAGTACTTC.

In its sample, this clonotype was seen many times. The rearrangement links TRBV11-3 to TRBJ2-5; no reliable D call. V lost 0 bases and J 0 bases, leaving 11 bases between the germline ends. The CDR3 extends over 16 amino acids. Looked up from germline, CDR1 is SGHNT and CDR2 is YENEEA. CDR3 in amino acids: CASSLDSRADQETQYF. In DNA, the CDR3 is TGTGCCAGCAGCTTAGATAGTCGGGCCGACCAAGAGACCCAGTACTTC.

This clonotype was counted many times. The chain uses TRBV20-1 and TRBJ2-1, with a tentative D call TRBD2 (7 bases). Germline CDR1 reads DFQATT; CDR2 reads SNEGSKA (reference sequence). V was shortened by 5 bases and J by 7 bases, with 24 bases between the two germline ends. The CDR3 sequence is 16 residues long. CDR3 coding DNA: TGCAGTGCTCCCCCGCTTCCGGGACTAAGGGGGAATGAGCAGTTCTTC. It yields the protein CSAPPLPGLRGNEQFF.

Regarding this clonotype: The junction does not match germline at one end; this may be a read error. This chain links TRBV27 with TRBJ1-4; no definite D call. This CDR3 is 14 amino acids long. CDR1 and CDR2 from the germline V gene are MNHEY and SMNVEV (reference sequence). The CDR3 here is CASGFSENNEKLFF. In nucleotides, the CDR3 is TGTGCCAGCGGTTTCTCGGAGAATAATGAAAAACTGTTTTTT.

By its share, this clonotype is medium-sized. The rearrangement uses TRBV6-2 or TRBV6-3 and TRBJ2-7; D uncertain. Looked up from germline, CDR1 is MNHEY and CDR2 is SVGEGT. CDR3 length equals 11 residues. V was shortened by 4 bases and J by 5 bases, with 6 bases between the two germline ends. The CDR3 is CASSLTNEQYF. DNA for the CDR3: TGTGCCAGCAGTTTGACCAACGAGCAGTACTTC.

This clonotype has just one count. This may arise from a read error, as a much more abundant clone is one base away. The V gene is TRBV2, the J gene TRBJ1-2; 8 bases are shared with TRBD1. The junction had 5 bases not matched to a gene; V was cut back by 7 bases and J by 10 bases. Looked up from germline, CDR1 is SNHLY and CDR2 is FYNNEI. The CDR3 extends over 11 amino acids. The chain's CDR3 is CASTPGGDYTF. The DNA of the CDR3 is TGTGCCAGCACCCCAGGGGGCGACTACACCTTC.

This clonotype was detected a few times. The chain carries TRBV6-1 and TRBJ1-4; D remains ambiguous. There are 11 residues in the CDR3. The V gene's germline CDR1 is MNHNS and CDR2 SASEGT. Trimming pared 6 bases from V and 8 bases from J, leaving 7 bases between. CDR3 nucleotide sequence: TGTGCCAGCAGAGGAATGGAAAAACTGTTTTTT. Protein product: CASRGMEKLFF.

The chain joins TRBV4-1 to TRBJ2-1; 14 bases are a match to TRBD2. With V trimmed by 0 bases and J by 8 bases, 6 bases remained unmatched. The CDR3 spans 17 residues. Germline V gene sequence: CDR1 MGHRA, CDR2 YSYEKL. CDR3 sequence (DNA): TGCGCCAGCAGCCAAGAAGGGACTAGCGGGAGTAACCATGAGCAGTTCTTC. This encodes CASSQEGTSGSNHEQFF.

The V gene is TRBV30, the J gene TRBJ2-7; D remains ambiguous. The CDR3 runs 13 residues. Trimming removed 0 bases from V and 7 bases from J, with 13 bases in between. Germline V gene sequence: CDR1 GTSNPN, CDR2 SVGIG (reference sequence). This chain's CDR3 is CAWSVVGWGEQYF. The CDR3 coding sequence is TGTGCCTGGAGTGTGGTGGGCTGGGGAGAGCAGTACTTC. The full variable domain, its missing parts supplied by reference TRBV30 and TRBJ2-7, is SQTIHQWPATLVQPVGSPLSLECTVEGTSNPNLYWYRQAAGRGLQLLFYSVGIGQISSEVPQNLSASRPQDRQFILSSKKLLLSDSGFYLCAWSVVGWGEQYFGPGTRLTVT.

The chain links TRBV20-1 to TRBJ2-3; 11 bases match TRBD1. In germline, CDR1 is DFQATT, CDR2 SNEGSKA (reference sequence). The CDR3 sequence is 14 residues long. Trimming took 6 bases from V and 2 from J; bases not matched to a gene: 4. CDR3 sequence reads: CSASGQGATDTQYF. In DNA, the CDR3 is TGCAGTGCCTCCGGACAGGGGGCCACAGATACGCAGTATTTT.

The chain carries TRBV14 and TRBJ2-2, with 8 positions matching TRBD2. Germline CDR1 and CDR2: SGHDN and FVKESK. J was trimmed by 5 bases and V by 4 bases; bases with no gene match: 9. This CDR3 comprises 16 residues. DNA for the CDR3: TGTGCCAGCAGCCGGCGGACTAGCCAAAGGACCGGGGAGCTGTTTTTT. Translation gives CASSRRTSQRTGELFF.

The CDR3 sequence: CSAVPGYHGYTF. The CDR3 DNA follows: TGCAGTGCTGTTCCAGGGTATCATGGCTACACCTTC. The chain carries TRBV20-1 and TRBJ1-2; D might be TRBD1 (5 bases). The CDR3 runs 12 residues. Germline CDR1 DFQATT, CDR2 SNEGSKA (reference sequence). Trimming pared 5 bases from V and 6 bases from J, leaving 13 bases between.

The chain couples TRBV12-3 or TRBV12-4 to TRBJ2-2; unclear D gene. CDR3 length: 14 residues. The ends were cut back, 8 bases at V and 0 bases at J, with 10 bases in the middle. As DNA, the CDR3 is TGTGCCAGCCTGGGAAACGCGAACACCGGGGAGCTGTTTTTT. This codes for CASLGNANTGELFF.

J is TRBJ1-6 and V is TRBV20-1; D is possibly TRBD1 (5 bases). Trimming cost V 1 base and J 4 bases, with 8 bases left between them. Germline-derived CDR1 and CDR2 are DFQATT and SNEGSKA (reference sequence). This CDR3 has 14 residues. The CDR3 DNA reads as TGCAGTGCTAGAGGGGGCTTTTATAATTCACCCCTCCACTTT. This encodes CSARGGFYNSPLHF.

This clonotype was found many times. The chain recombines TRBV5-8 with TRBJ2-3; D is undetermined. Per germline, CDR1 SGHTS and CDR2 YDEGEE. The CDR3 covers 14 residues. V lost 2 bases and J lost 5, with 12 bases in between. As DNA, the CDR3 is TGTGCCAGCAGCTTAGGAAGCTCTAGAGATACGCAGTATTTT. Protein sequence: CASSLGSSRDTQYF.

This clonotype was seen repeatedly, ten times or more. Here the CDR3 reads CSARVSPNQPQHF. DNA for the CDR3: TGCAGTGCTAGAGTAAGCCCGAATCAGCCCCAGCATTTT. The V call is TRBV20-1, the J call TRBJ1-5; D not resolved. In germline, CDR1 is DFQATT, CDR2 SNEGSKA (reference sequence). The CDR3 loop spans 13 amino acids. V lost 1 base, J lost 4 bases, and 8 bases lay in between.

Many counts were recorded for this clonotype. The chain recombines TRBV12-3 or TRBV12-4 with TRBJ2-3; 11 positions agree with TRBD2. CDR3 length: 17 residues. J gave up 6 bases and V 5 bases, and 13 bases lay outside the gene matches. Here the CDR3 DNA reads TGTGCCAGCAGTAGGGGACTAGCGGCAGGCTACGCTGATACGCAGTATTTT. Protein sequence: CASSRGLAAGYADTQYF.

In its sample, this clonotype ranks as medium-sized. CDR3 DNA: TGCAGTGCTGCACAACTAGCGGGAGCTTCAGAGCAGTACTTC. Translating it yields CSAAQLAGASEQYF. The chain recombines TRBV20-1 with TRBJ2-7; 11 bases are a match to TRBD2. Germline lookup yields CDR1 DFQATT and CDR2 SNEGSKA (reference sequence). Trimming cost V 5 bases and J 7 bases; bases outside gene matches: 10. The CDR3 loop spans 14 amino acids.

This clonotype has at least ten counts. The V call is TRBV2, the J call TRBJ2-3, with 8 bases aligning to TRBD2. The CDR3 covers 15 residues. With V trimmed by 7 bases and J by 3 bases, 9 bases remained unmatched. From germline, CDR1 is SNHLY and CDR2 FYNNEI. This CDR3 reads CASTYLGGRTDTQYF. DNA of the CDR3: TGTGCCAGCACCTACCTGGGCGGGAGGACAGATACGCAGTATTTT.

Concerning this clonotype itself: A much larger clone lies one base from this, so it may be a read error. V usage is TRBV6-1 and J usage is TRBJ2-7; TRBD1 matches 7 bases. The germline CDR1 and CDR2 sequences are MNHNS and SASEGT. The CDR3 sequence is 14 residues long. J lost 3 bases, V lost 4 bases, and 6 bases had no gene match. CDR3 in amino acids: CASSATDRCYEQYF. As DNA, the CDR3 is TGTGCCAGCAGTGCCACGGACAGGTGCTACGAGCAGTACTTC.

This clonotype has ten or more counts. The chain combines TRBV7-6 with TRBJ2-3, with 7 positions matching TRBD2. Germline lookup yields CDR1 SGHVS and CDR2 FNYEAQ. Trimming removed 5 bases from V and 3 bases from J; junction bases left unmatched: 8. This CDR3 is built from 15 residues. The CDR3 DNA sequence: TGTGCCAGCAGCCCCAGCGGGATCCTGACAGATACGCAGTATTTT. Amino acids: CASSPSGILTDTQYF.

The chain joins TRBV30 to TRBJ2-5; 7 positions match TRBD2. V was clipped by 2 bases and J by 1 base; unmatched bases: 7. Per germline, CDR1 GTSNPN and CDR2 SVGIG (reference sequence). CDR3 length equals 15 residues. The CDR3 sequence is CAWSQVTSAQETQYF. The CDR3 nucleotides read TGTGCCTGGAGTCAAGTTACTAGCGCCCAAGAGACCCAGTACTTC.

As to this clonotype: A read error may explain this, as a much larger clone is one base away. J is TRBJ2-2 and V is TRBV6-2 or TRBV6-3; 7 bases fit TRBD2. The CDR3 contains 17 residues. Germline assignment: CDR1 MNHEY and CDR2 SVGEGT. In DNA form, the CDR3 reads TGTGCCAGCAGCCCCTGGGGCGGGAGTTTTTACACCGGGGAGCTGTCTTTT. Amino acids: CASSPWGGSFYTGELSF.

This clonotype was detected only a few times. This is likely a read error, given that the CDR3 carries no conserved phenylalanine or tryptophan at its end. This chain joins TRBV14 and TRBJ2-7; no clear D. The CDR3 runs to 13 residues. Germline V CDR1 and CDR2: SGHDN, FVKESK. V was cut by 1 base and J by 6 bases, with 10 bases left in between. The CDR3 nucleotides are TGTGCCAGCAGCCAAGGGGCCGGCGTCGAGCAGTACCTC. It codes for CASSQGAGVEQYL.

This clonotype was recorded many times. The V and J genes are TRBV20-1 and TRBJ2-5, with D maybe TRBD1 (6 bases). This CDR3 is built from 16 residues. CDR1 DFQATT and CDR2 SNEGSKA come from the germline V gene (reference sequence). Trimming left V 0 bases short and J 2 bases short, with 16 bases between. CDR3 in amino acids: CSAREYRDKVQETQYF. The CDR3 coding sequence is TGCAGTGCTAGAGAGTACCGGGACAAGGTTCAAGAGACCCAGTACTTC.